The 26 T cell receptor beta chains presented below share a single source sample, sequenced in a study of T cells in Graves' hyperthyroidism and ophthalmopathy. RNA transcripts gave rise to amplified TCR beta CDR3 regions. HTBI primers drove first-round RT-PCR of the TCR CDR3. TCRdb reprocessed the multiplex PCR reads with MiXCR, giving one entry per CDR3 protein. The table includes about 400,000 distinct CDR3 sequences, about 15% detected once. Sequences were obtained from blood. These receptors all come from a man aged 18 to 30 with Graves' ophthalmopathy.

This clonotype came up many times. The chain joins TRBV11-2 to TRBJ1-2, with a weak D call TRBD1 (5 bases). CDR1 is SGHAT and CDR2 is FQNNGV in the germline V gene. V gave up 0 bases and J gave up 3 bases, with 8 bases separating them. The CDR3 loop spans 14 amino acids. This CDR3 is CASSLEAGHYGYTF. In DNA, the CDR3 is TGTGCCAGCAGCTTAGAAGCAGGGCACTATGGCTACACCTTC.

This clonotype has just a few counts. The V and J genes are TRBV6-4 and TRBJ2-3, with D perhaps matching TRBD1 or TRBD2 (6 bases each). Looked up from germline, CDR1 is MRHNA and CDR2 is SNTAGT. The CDR3 loop spans 14 amino acids. The ends were cut back, 3 bases at V and 6 bases at J, with 13 bases in the middle. CDR3 DNA: TGTGCCAGCAGTGAGTCCTGGGGGGCGGATACGCAGTATTTT. Residues: CASSESWGADTQYF.

Many counts were recorded for this clonotype. The rearrangement links TRBV3-1 to TRBJ2-5; 9 nucleotides line up with TRBD2. The CDR3 runs to 15 residues. The germline gives CDR1 LGHDT, CDR2 YNNKEL (reference sequence). With V trimmed by 4 bases and J by 1 base, 4 bases remained unmatched. Here the CDR3 DNA reads TGTGCCAGCAGCCGCCCGACTAGCGGCCAAGAGACCCAGTACTTC. Protein: CASSRPTSGQETQYF.

The chain joins TRBV12-5 to TRBJ2-1; TRBD2 is a possible D gene (5 bases). The germline V gene encodes CDR1 LGHNT and CDR2 FRNRAP. Deletions cut 6 bases from V and 4 bases from J, with 19 bases between. The CDR3 runs 16 residues. The DNA of the CDR3 is TGTGCTAGTGGCCATCTACGGGGTAAAAGGTACAATGAGCAGTTCTTC. This encodes CASGHLRGKRYNEQFF. Together with reference TRBV12-5 and TRBJ2-1, the CDR3 gives the full variable domain: DARVTQTPRHKVTEMGQEVTMRCQPILGHNTVFWYRQTMMQGLELLAYFRNRAPLDDSGMPKDRFSAEMPDATLATLKIQPSEPRDSAVYFCASGHLRGKRYNEQFFGPGTRLTVL.

This clonotype has at least ten counts. The chain joins TRBV7-9 to TRBJ2-3; D gene uncertain. Trimming stripped 2 bases from V and 4 bases from J, with 7 bases between. The CDR3 totals 13 residues. Germline lookup yields CDR1 SEHNR and CDR2 FQNEAQ (reference sequence). The CDR3 is CASSLNPADTQYF. The CDR3 DNA sequence: TGTGCCAGCAGCTTAAACCCGGCAGATACGCAGTATTTT.

This clonotype has a count of ten or more. The chain carries TRBV20-1 and TRBJ1-5; D uncertain. The CDR3 consists of 15 residues. V dropped 1 base and J dropped 6 bases, with 16 bases sitting between them. Germline-derived CDR1 and CDR2 are DFQATT and SNEGSKA (reference sequence). DNA of the CDR3: TGCAGTGCTAGAGTGGGGTTGGGTGTCGCTCAGCCCCAGCATTTT. Residues: CSARVGLGVAQPQHF.

This clonotype came up a few times. The J gene is TRBJ2-7, the V gene TRBV20-1; 8 bases agree with TRBD2. Germline CDR1 reads DFQATT; CDR2 reads SNEGSKA (reference sequence). The CDR3 has 12 amino acids. V shed 3 bases and J 3 bases; nucleotides not matched to a gene: 1. CDR3 coding DNA: TGCAGTGCTAGCGGGGGGGGCTACGAGCAGTACTTC. It translates to CSASGGGYEQYF.

This clonotype was recorded at least ten times. The rearrangement links TRBV3-1 to TRBJ2-1; D ambiguous. V lost 5 bases and J 0 bases, leaving 14 bases between the germline ends. The CDR3 extends over 16 amino acids. CDR1 is LGHDT, CDR2 YNNKEL, per germline (reference sequence). Here the CDR3 reads CASSEHDTRSYNEQFF. The CDR3 nucleotides read TGTGCCAGCAGCGAGCATGACACCCGCTCCTACAATGAGCAGTTCTTC.

This clonotype was observed a few times. The chain has TRBV25-1 and TRBJ2-3, with 7 bases matching TRBD2. Germline loops: CDR1 MGHDK, CDR2 SYGVNS. V gave up 4 bases and J gave up 3 bases; unmatched junction bases: 7. This CDR3 comprises 15 residues. CDR3 residues: CASSVREEFTDTQYF. The CDR3, as DNA: TGTGCCAGCAGTGTTCGGGAGGAGTTTACAGATACGCAGTATTTT. Supplemented by reference TRBV25-1 and TRBJ2-3, the full variable domain reads EADIYQTPRYLVIGTGKKITLECSQTMGHDKMYWYQQDPGMELHLIHYSYGVNSTEKGDLSSESTVSRIRTEHFPLTLESARPSHTSQYLCASSVREEFTDTQYFGPGTRLTVL.

This rearrangement joins TRBV10-2 to TRBJ2-2; D may be TRBD1 or TRBD2 (5 bases each). CDR1 is WSHSY and CDR2 is SAAADI in the germline V gene. V was cut by 5 bases and J by 1 base, with 14 bases left in between. The CDR3 sequence is 16 residues long. The CDR3 reads CASSSQGAGNTGELFF. CDR3 sequence (DNA): TGCGCCAGCAGTAGCCAGGGCGCGGGGAACACCGGGGAGCTGTTTTTT.

V and J are TRBV9 and TRBJ2-3; possibly TRBD1 or TRBD2 for D (5 bases each). From germline, CDR1 is SGDLS and CDR2 YYNGEE. CDR3 length: 17 residues. Trimming took off 7 bases at V and 0 bases at J, with 21 bases between the two ends. In DNA form, the CDR3 reads TGTGCCAGCGGCCCCGGGGCTAGTGGGCTTAGCACAGATACGCAGTATTTT. Translating gives CASGPGASGLSTDTQYF.

In its sample, this clonotype was seen a few times. The rearrangement links TRBV29-1 to TRBJ2-1, with D hard to call. Germline lookup yields CDR1 SQVTM and CDR2 ANQGSEA. The CDR3 consists of 12 residues. Trimming removed 7 bases at V and 7 bases at J, with 14 bases between. The CDR3 here is CSADPGRNEQFF. The CDR3 region has the DNA TGCAGCGCCGACCCGGGTCGTAATGAGCAGTTCTTC.

The chain employs TRBV4-2 and TRBJ2-1; TRBD2 agrees at 7 bases. Losses at the gene ends were 1 base for V and 4 bases for J; bases not matched to a gene: 4. This CDR3 spans 15 amino acids. Germline V gene data show CDR1 as LGHNA and CDR2 as YNFKEQ. The chain's CDR3 is CASSQGTSEYNEQFF. In DNA form, the CDR3 reads TGTGCCAGCAGCCAAGGCACTAGCGAGTACAATGAGCAGTTCTTC.

This clonotype was recorded many times. The CDR3 region is CASSLAGLVYTGELFF. CDR3 bases: TGTGCCAGCAGCTTAGCGGGACTAGTATACACCGGGGAGCTGTTTTTT. The gene calls are TRBV13 and TRBJ2-2, with TRBD2 matching over 8 bases. The CDR3 contains 16 residues. Per the germline V gene, CDR1 is PRHDT and CDR2 is FYEKMQ (reference sequence). Germline trimming cut 1 base from V and 3 bases from J; bases unmatched to any gene: 4.

The table lists this clonotype with many counts. The gene calls are TRBV24-1 and TRBJ2-1; possibly TRBD1 for D (5 bases). The CDR3 has 16 amino acids. Trimming cost V 0 bases and J 0 bases, with 8 bases left between them. Germline CDR1 reads KGHDR; CDR2 reads SFDVKD. CDR3 amino acids: CATSDLGAGSYNEQFF. The CDR3 region has the DNA TGTGCCACCAGTGATTTGGGGGCAGGCTCCTACAATGAGCAGTTCTTC.

V gene TRBV5-1 combines with J gene TRBJ1-3; weak D call: TRBD1 (5 bases). The CDR3 loop spans 16 amino acids. In germline, CDR1 is SGHRS, CDR2 YFSETQ. With 0 bases removed from V and 0 bases from J, the gap between germline ends came to 10 bases. The CDR3 protein is CASSLAPGSSGNTIYF. In DNA form, the CDR3 reads TGCGCCAGCAGCTTGGCTCCAGGGTCCTCTGGAAACACCATATATTTT.

The rearrangement uses TRBV25-1 and TRBJ2-5, with 7 bases fitting TRBD1. Germline V lookup: CDR1 MGHDK, CDR2 SYGVNS. After removal of 5 bases from V and 3 bases from J, the junction contained 9 bases not matched to a gene. The CDR3 totals 15 residues. The CDR3, as DNA: TGTGCCAGCAGTTCCCTCCGGGACAGAGAAGAGACCCAGTACTTC. It translates to CASSSLRDREETQYF.

In its sample, this clonotype was seen a few times. The V gene is TRBV18, the J gene TRBJ1-1; D is perhaps TRBD1 (5 bases). CDR1 and CDR2 from the germline V gene are KGHSH and LQKENI. This CDR3 region has 14 residues. Between the trimmed V and J ends, which lost 9 bases and 0 bases, there was a span of 14 bases. CDR3 loop: CASWDGGMNTEAFF. The CDR3, as DNA: TGTGCCAGTTGGGACGGGGGGATGAACACTGAAGCTTTCTTT.

This clonotype was recorded at least ten times. The chain recombines TRBV11-3 with TRBJ2-1, with 10 positions matching TRBD2. In germline, CDR1 is SGHNT, CDR2 YENEEA. This CDR3 is 16 amino acids long. The V and J ends lost 5 bases and 7 bases, in that order; junction bases with no gene match: 11. The CDR3 reads CASSPTSGPPGNEQFF. CDR3 nucleotides: TGTGCCAGCAGCCCGACTAGCGGGCCCCCGGGGAATGAGCAGTTCTTC.

This clonotype was recorded at least ten times. V is TRBV5-1 and J is TRBJ2-4, with 8 bases fitting TRBD2. Per the germline V gene, CDR1 is SGHRS and CDR2 is YFSETQ. The CDR3 runs 14 residues. J gave up 3 bases and V 4 bases, and 3 bases lay outside the gene matches. The CDR3 coding sequence is TGCGCCAGCAGCCCGGGGGGGTTCAAAAACATTCAGTACTTC. It encodes CASSPGGFKNIQYF.

The chain couples TRBV25-1 to TRBJ2-2; 10 bases fit TRBD1. The V gene end was trimmed by 1 base and the J gene end by 3 bases; junction bases not matched to a gene: 2. The CDR3 extends over 16 amino acids. Germline V CDR1 and CDR2: MGHDK, SYGVNS. CDR3 sequence reads: CASSESGTGDTGELFF. In DNA form, the CDR3 reads TGTGCCAGCAGTGAATCTGGGACAGGGGACACCGGGGAGCTGTTTTTT.

This clonotype was recorded at least ten times. The V call is TRBV12-5, the J call TRBJ1-1; 9 bases are shared with TRBD1. V trimming: 9 bases; J trimming: 12 bases; junction bases outside the gene matches: 14. CDR1 is LGHNT, CDR2 FRNRAP, per germline. There are 13 residues in the CDR3. CDR3 coding DNA: TGTGCTAGCACAACAAGGACAGGGGTCGAAACTTTCTTT. As protein: CASTTRTGVETFF.

This clonotype was seen a single time. The chain has TRBV6-1 and TRBJ2-5, with D possibly matching TRBD1 (5 bases). The V gene's germline CDR1 is MNHNS and CDR2 SASEGT. The CDR3 totals 13 residues. Trimming cost V 5 bases and J 5 bases, with 12 bases left between them. CDR3 bases: TGTGCCAGCAGTAGACAGTTTCGGGAGACCCAGTACTTC. Its protein product is CASSRQFRETQYF.

Of note for this clonotype: This sequence may be a read error, since a much larger clone differs from it by one base. V usage is TRBV29-1 and J usage is TRBJ2-5; maybe TRBD2 (5 bases). Germline V CDR1 and CDR2: SQVTM, ANQGSEA. The CDR3 length is 14 residues. V was trimmed by 5 bases and J by 2 bases, leaving 15 bases between them. Here the CDR3 DNA reads TGCAGCGTTCAAGGAGGTTCCGCACAAGAGACCCAGTACTTC. Translated: CSVQGGSAQETQYF. Together with reference TRBV29-1 and TRBJ2-5, the CDR3 gives the full variable domain: SAVISQKPSRDICQRGTSLTIQCQVDSQVTMMFWYRQQPGQSLTLIATANQGSEATYESGFVIDKFPISRPNLTFSTLTVSNMSPEDSSIYLCSVQGGSAQETQYFGPGTRLLVL.

This clonotype occurred many times. The chain joins TRBV20-1 to TRBJ2-1, with a tentative D call TRBD2 (5 bases). V was pared by 3 bases and J by 7 bases, with 25 bases between. The CDR3 length is 17 residues. Germline V CDR1 and CDR2: DFQATT, SNEGSKA (reference sequence). CDR3 amino acids: CSASLHPTSNAANEQFF. In DNA, the CDR3 is TGCAGTGCTAGCCTGCACCCCACTAGTAACGCAGCGAATGAGCAGTTCTTC.

This clonotype was found many times. The rearrangement joins TRBV3-1 to TRBJ2-2; 12 bases line up with TRBD2. Germline V lookup: CDR1 LGHDT, CDR2 YNNKEL (reference sequence). Trimming cost V 1 base and J 8 bases; bases outside gene matches: 5. The CDR3 totals 16 residues. This CDR3 is CASSQVLAGGPGELFF. CDR3 sequence (DNA): TGTGCCAGCAGCCAAGTCCTAGCGGGAGGGCCTGGGGAGCTGTTTTTT.